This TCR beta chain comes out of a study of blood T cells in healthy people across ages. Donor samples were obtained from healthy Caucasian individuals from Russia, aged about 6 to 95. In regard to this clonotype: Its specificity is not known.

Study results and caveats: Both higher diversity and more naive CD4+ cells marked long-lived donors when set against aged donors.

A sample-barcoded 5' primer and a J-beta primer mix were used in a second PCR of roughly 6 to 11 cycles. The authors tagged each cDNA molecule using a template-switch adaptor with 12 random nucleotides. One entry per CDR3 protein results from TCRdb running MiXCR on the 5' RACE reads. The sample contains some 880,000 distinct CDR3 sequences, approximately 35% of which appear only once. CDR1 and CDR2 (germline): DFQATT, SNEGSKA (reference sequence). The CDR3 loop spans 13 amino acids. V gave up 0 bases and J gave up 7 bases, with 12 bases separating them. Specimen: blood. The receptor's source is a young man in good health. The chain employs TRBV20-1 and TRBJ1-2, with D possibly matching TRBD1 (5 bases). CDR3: CSARDRRVGGYTF. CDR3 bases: TGCAGTGCTAGAGATCGCAGGGTTGGTGGCTACACCTTC.